A single sample gave rise to the 28 T cell receptor beta chains below, sequenced in a study of cytomegalovirus exposure and HLA in healthy donors. The PCR ran on 60 Vbeta and 13 Jbeta primers. Using immunoSEQ multiplex PCR, the repertoire was profiled, and TCRdb retains in-frame clones only, with some absent. The sample records 200,000 or so clones, 75% to 85% being singletons. The sample was PBMCs. These receptors were collected from a woman under 30 in good health and CMV-seropositive.

With regard to this clone: The sample contains more than one DNA sequence encoding this CDR3. The V call is TRBV30, the J call TRBJ1-5; D not certain. Germline CDR1 reads GTSNPN; CDR2 reads SVGIG (reference sequence). The CDR3 sequence is 13 residues long. The CDR3 sequence: CAWGVNGNQPQHF. Here the CDR3 DNA reads TGTGCTTGGGGAGTGAATGGCAATCAGCCCCAGCATTTT. The full variable domain, its missing parts supplied by reference TRBV30 and TRBJ1-5, is SQTIHQWPATLVQPVGSPLSLECTVEGTSNPNLYWYRQAAGRGLQLLFYSVGIGQISSEVPQNLSASRPQDRQFILSSKKLLLSDSGFYLCAWGVNGNQPQHFGDGTRLSIL.

The V and J genes are TRBV7-8 and TRBJ2-5; 7 bases align to TRBD2. The V gene's germline CDR1 is SGHVS and CDR2 FQNEAQ. V lost 4 bases and J lost 0; bases outside the gene matches: 2. This CDR3 is 14 amino acids long. The CDR3 DNA reads TGTGCCAGCAGCTGGGCGGGGGACCAAGAGACCCAGTACTTC. Protein: CASSWAGDQETQYF.

This chain connects TRBV6-6 to TRBJ2-7; D gene ambiguous. The CDR3 totals 14 residues. V shed 5 bases and J shed 1 base, with 12 bases lying between them. CDR1 is MNHNY and CDR2 is SVGAGI in the germline V gene (reference sequence). The CDR3 DNA reads TGTGCCAGCAGTGCTGCGGCGGTTTCCTACGAGCAGTACTTC. Translating it yields CASSAAAVSYEQYF.

The gene calls are TRBV27 and TRBJ2-7; TRBD2 matches at 8 bases. The CDR3 runs to 15 residues. The junction had 14 bases not matched to a gene; V was cut back by 9 bases and J by 4 bases. CDR1 is MNHEY and CDR2 is SMNVEV in the germline V gene (reference sequence). CDR3 in DNA: TGTGCCAGTAAGTTAGGGGGACTAGATATGTACGAGCAGTACTTC. Residues: CASKLGGLDMYEQYF.

This chain connects TRBV21-1 to TRBJ2-3; the table's D call of TRBD2 was not tested on the DNA. TRBV21-1 is flagged as a pseudogene. CDR3 length: 15 amino acids. CDR3 in DNA: TGTGCCAGCAGCTCCCCCGGGACTAACACAGATACGCAGTATTTT. Translating it yields CASSSPGTNTDTQYF.

The rearrangement joins TRBV25-1 to TRBJ1-1; D is possibly TRBD1 (5 bases). Trimming removed 6 bases from V and 7 bases from J, with 15 bases in between. The germline V gene has CDR1 MGHDK and CDR2 SYGVNS. The length of the CDR3 is 13 residues. CDR3 DNA: TGTGCCAGCAGAGGGCAGGGCGCATTTGAAGCTTTCTTT. It codes for CASRGQGAFEAFF.

The J gene is TRBJ2-7, the V gene TRBV2; perhaps TRBD2 as D (6 bases). Germline V gene data show CDR1 as SNHLY and CDR2 as FYNNEI. The CDR3 runs 13 residues. V was shortened by 7 bases and J by 2 bases, with 12 bases between the two germline ends. The CDR3 region has the DNA TGTGCCAGCATCTCGGGCGGGACCTACGAGCAGTACTTC. As protein: CASISGGTYEQYF. The variable domain in full, with the rest retrieved from reference TRBV2 and TRBJ2-7, is EPEVTQTPSHQVTQMGQEVILRCVPISNHLYFYWYRQILGQKVEFLVSFYNNEISEKSEIFDDQFSVERPDGSNFTLKIRSTKLEDSAMYFCASISGGTYEQYFGPGTRLTVT.

The genes are TRBV19 and TRBJ2-7, with D possibly matching TRBD2 (5 bases). CDR3 length: 13 amino acids. Trimming pared 3 bases from V and 5 bases from J, leaving 11 bases between. CDR1 LNHDA and CDR2 SQIVND come from the germline V gene (reference sequence). CDR3 residues: CASSMGEQNEQYF. The CDR3 region has the DNA TGTGCCAGTAGTATGGGAGAACAGAACGAGCAGTACTTC.

The rearrangement links TRBV7-3 to TRBJ2-1; 9 nucleotides line up with TRBD2. The CDR3 runs to 17 residues. Germline CDR1 is SGHTA and CDR2 is FQGTGA. Trimming at V came to 5 bases and at J to 3 bases, leaving 11 bases not matched to a gene. As DNA, the CDR3 is TGTGCCAGCAGCCCCCTTGGTAGCGGGGGAAACTACAATGAGCAGTTCTTC. Translating gives CASSPLGSGGNYNEQFF.

The V gene is TRBV29-1, the J gene TRBJ1-2; no definite D call. This CDR3 spans 13 amino acids. V was pared by 2 bases and J by 3 bases, with 10 bases between. From germline, CDR1 is SQVTM and CDR2 ANQGSEA. The CDR3 region is CSVERGEDYGYTF. The CDR3 DNA is TGCAGCGTTGAACGGGGAGAGGACTATGGCTACACCTTC.

The gene calls are TRBV6-1 and TRBJ2-7; possibly TRBD1 for D (5 bases). The V end was cut by 2 bases, the J end by 2 bases, with 10 bases between. CDR1 is MNHNS and CDR2 is SASEGT in the germline V gene. This CDR3 has 14 residues. In DNA form, the CDR3 reads TGTGCCAGCAGTGAAAAGGAGACAGCCTACGAGCAGTACTTC. This translates into CASSEKETAYEQYF.

This CDR3 reads CASSLQARSSYEQYF. Written as DNA, the CDR3 is TGCGCCAGCAGCCTACAAGCTAGGTCTTCCTACGAGCAGTACTTC. The rearrangement joins TRBV4-1 to TRBJ2-7, with D unclear. The CDR3 runs 15 residues. Germline CDR1 MGHRA, CDR2 YSYEKL. Trimming removed 4 bases from V and 1 base from J, with 14 bases in between.

The chain couples TRBV19 to TRBJ1-1, with TRBD1 matching over 10 bases. Germline V CDR1 and CDR2: LNHDA, SQIVND (reference sequence). V shed 4 bases and J 4 bases; nucleotides not matched to a gene: 6. The CDR3 runs to 15 residues. CDR3 sequence: CASSTSGTGVTEAFF. The CDR3, as DNA: TGTGCCAGTAGTACTTCCGGGACAGGGGTCACTGAAGCTTTCTTT.

Only a few counts were recorded for this clone. The V call is TRBV4-3, the J call TRBJ2-3; the D is unclear. The CDR3 has 13 residues. Germline CDR1 is LGHNA and CDR2 is YSLEER. Deletions cut 4 bases from V and 6 bases from J, with 11 bases between. CDR3 sequence (DNA): TGCGCCAGCAGCCCCTTAGTATGGGATACGCAGTATTTT. Translating it yields CASSPLVWDTQYF.

The chain uses TRBV10-1 and TRBJ2-2; D perhaps matches TRBD2 (6 bases). Between the trimmed V and J ends, which lost 3 bases and 8 bases, there was a span of 13 bases. CDR1 is WNHNN and CDR2 is SYGVQD in the germline V gene (reference sequence). The CDR3 extends over 14 amino acids. This chain's CDR3 is CASSESGVVGELFF. CDR3 nucleotides: TGCGCCAGCAGTGAATCGGGAGTCGTAGGGGAGCTGTTTTTT.

This clone came up many times. V and J are TRBV6-4 and TRBJ2-2; the D gene is possibly TRBD1 (5 bases). Germline V gene sequence: CDR1 MRHNA, CDR2 SNTAGT. The CDR3 loop spans 13 amino acids. Deletions cut 3 bases from V and 3 bases from J, with 5 bases between. The CDR3 DNA sequence: TGTGCCAGCAGTGAGGGGCACACCGGGGAGCTGTTTTTT. Translating gives CASSEGHTGELFF.

The rearrangement uses TRBV9 and TRBJ1-1, with D uncertain. CDR1 is SGDLS and CDR2 is YYNGEE in the germline V gene. CDR3 length equals 15 residues. Trimming took off 0 bases at V and 1 base at J, with 10 bases between the two ends. The CDR3 spells CASSVDPRKNTEAFF. The CDR3 DNA reads TGTGCCAGCAGCGTAGATCCCAGGAAGAACACTGAAGCTTTCTTT.

This chain joins TRBV15 and TRBJ2-5, with a possible D match to TRBD1 (6 bases). Trimming removed 1 base from V and 3 bases from J, with 9 bases in between. Per germline, CDR1 LNHNV and CDR2 YYDKDF (reference sequence). This CDR3 has 14 residues. The CDR3 DNA follows: TGTGCCACCAGCAGAGCCTCAGGGGAAGAGACCCAGTACTTC. As protein: CATSRASGEETQYF.

The chain is built from TRBV6-5 and TRBJ2-7, with D perhaps TRBD2 (5 bases). Germline lookup yields CDR1 MNHEY and CDR2 SVGAGI. The CDR3 loop spans 15 amino acids. The ends were cut back, 3 bases at V and 1 base at J, with 13 bases in the middle. The CDR3 DNA reads TGTGCCAGCAGTTATAACGCGGGCTTATCCTACGAGCAGTACTTC. Residues: CASSYNAGLSYEQYF.

V is TRBV4-2 and J is TRBJ2-1; TRBD2 aligns across 9 bases. The CDR3 runs 19 residues. V shed 4 bases and J 0 bases; nucleotides not matched to a gene: 13. CDR1 and CDR2 from the germline V gene are LGHNA and YNFKEQ. In DNA form, the CDR3 reads TGTGCCAGCAGCCCCTTTAGGGTAGCGGGGGCTCTCTCCTACAATGAGCAGTTCTTC. It encodes CASSPFRVAGALSYNEQFF.

The CDR3 region is CSVKTPTLMNTEAFF. The CDR3 DNA reads as TGCAGCGTTAAGACGCCGACACTTATGAACACTGAAGCTTTCTTT. J is TRBJ1-1 and V is TRBV29-1; D gene ambiguous. This CDR3 contains 15 residues. V was trimmed by 5 bases and J by 0 bases, leaving 16 bases between them. CDR1 is SQVTM and CDR2 is ANQGSEA in the germline V gene.

This chain uses TRBV5-1 with TRBJ2-3; TRBD2 agrees at 8 bases. Germline values: CDR1 SGHRS, CDR2 YFSETQ. V was pared by 2 bases and J by 2 bases, with 4 bases of the junction left unmatched. This CDR3 is built from 15 residues. The CDR3 loop is CASSFGGGPTDTQYF. The CDR3 DNA reads TGCGCCAGCAGCTTCGGGGGGGGGCCCACAGATACGCAGTATTTT.

This chain links TRBV7-9 with TRBJ2-1, with 7 bases aligning to TRBD1. There are 17 residues in the CDR3. Germline V lookup: CDR1 SEHNR, CDR2 FQNEAQ (reference sequence). The V gene end was trimmed by 5 bases and the J gene end by 2 bases; junction bases not matched to a gene: 12. In DNA form, the CDR3 reads TGTGCCAGCAGCGCAAATTACAGGGGTAGCCCCTACAATGAGCAGTTCTTC. It yields the protein CASSANYRGSPYNEQFF.

This clone was detected only a few times. The rearrangement joins TRBV6-4 to TRBJ2-4; 11 bases agree with TRBD1. Trimming at V came to 2 bases and at J to 6 bases, leaving 0 bases not matched to a gene. Germline loops: CDR1 MRHNA, CDR2 SNTAGT. The CDR3 covers 14 residues. The CDR3 region has the DNA TGTGCCAGCAGTGACGGACAGGGGGCAAACATTCAGTACTTC. Translation gives CASSDGQGANIQYF.

V usage is TRBV7-9 and J usage is TRBJ2-3, with 8 bases that match TRBD2. The CDR3 has 16 residues. CDR1 is SEHNR and CDR2 is FQNEAQ in the germline V gene (reference sequence). V shed 5 bases and J 3 bases; nucleotides not matched to a gene: 10. This chain's CDR3 is CASSGPRTSKTDTQYF. The CDR3 DNA follows: TGTGCCAGCAGCGGTCCCAGGACTAGCAAAACAGATACGCAGTATTTT.

The chain carries TRBV10-3 and TRBJ2-7; 11 nucleotides line up with TRBD1. Germline assignment: CDR1 ENHRY and CDR2 SYGVKD. The CDR3 sequence is 14 residues long. J lost 4 bases, V lost 9 bases, and 8 bases had no gene match. The CDR3: CAIKGQGDRYEQYF. The CDR3 DNA sequence: TGTGCCATTAAGGGACAGGGGGATAGGTACGAGCAGTACTTC.

This clone was observed a few times. V gene TRBV19 combines with J gene TRBJ1-4; 7 bases are a match to TRBD1. V shed 6 bases and J 5 bases; nucleotides not matched to a gene: 9. Per the germline V gene, CDR1 is LNHDA and CDR2 is SQIVND (reference sequence). The length of the CDR3 is 15 residues. Written as DNA, the CDR3 is TGTGCCAGTAGCAACCATCCGGGACAGAATGAAAAACTGTTTTTT. Translated: CASSNHPGQNEKLFF.

The chain uses TRBV2 and TRBJ2-7; 7 nucleotides line up with TRBD2. The V gene's germline CDR1 is SNHLY and CDR2 FYNNEI. The CDR3 runs 14 residues. V dropped 10 bases and J dropped 3; count of bases not matched to a gene: 12. As DNA, the CDR3 is TGTGCCACCCTGAAGGCGCGGGACTACTACGAGCAGTACGTC. It encodes CATLKARDYYEQYV.